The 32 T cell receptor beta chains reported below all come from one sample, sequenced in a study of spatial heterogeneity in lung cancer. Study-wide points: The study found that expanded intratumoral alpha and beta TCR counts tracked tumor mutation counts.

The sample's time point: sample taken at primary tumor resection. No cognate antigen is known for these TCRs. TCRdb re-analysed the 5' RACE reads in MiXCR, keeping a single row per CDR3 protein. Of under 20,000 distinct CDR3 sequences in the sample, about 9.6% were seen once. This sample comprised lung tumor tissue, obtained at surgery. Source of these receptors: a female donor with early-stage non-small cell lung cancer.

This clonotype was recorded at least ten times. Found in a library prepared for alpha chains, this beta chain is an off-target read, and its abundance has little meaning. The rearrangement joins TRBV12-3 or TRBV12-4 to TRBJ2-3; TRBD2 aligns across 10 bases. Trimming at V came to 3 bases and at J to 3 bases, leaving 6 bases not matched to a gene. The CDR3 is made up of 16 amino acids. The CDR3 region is CASSFFSGGTTDTQYF. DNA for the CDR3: TGTGCCAGCAGTTTTTTTAGCGGGGGGACGACAGATACGCAGTATTTT.

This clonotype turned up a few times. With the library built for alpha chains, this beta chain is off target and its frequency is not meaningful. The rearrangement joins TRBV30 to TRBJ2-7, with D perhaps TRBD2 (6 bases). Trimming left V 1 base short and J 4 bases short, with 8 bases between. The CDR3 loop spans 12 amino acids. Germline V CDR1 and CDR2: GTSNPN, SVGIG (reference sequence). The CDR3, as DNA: TGTGCCTGGAGTGCCCTAGCGTACGAGCAGTACTTC. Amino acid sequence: CAWSALAYEQYF.

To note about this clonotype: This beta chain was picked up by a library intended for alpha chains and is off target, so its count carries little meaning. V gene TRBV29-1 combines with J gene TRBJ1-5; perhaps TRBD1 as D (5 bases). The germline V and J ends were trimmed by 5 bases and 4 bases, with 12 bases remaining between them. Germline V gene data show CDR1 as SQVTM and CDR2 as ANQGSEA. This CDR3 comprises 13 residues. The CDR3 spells CSVRDGGNQPQHF. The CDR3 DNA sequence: TGCAGCGTTCGGGACGGGGGGAATCAGCCCCAGCATTTT.

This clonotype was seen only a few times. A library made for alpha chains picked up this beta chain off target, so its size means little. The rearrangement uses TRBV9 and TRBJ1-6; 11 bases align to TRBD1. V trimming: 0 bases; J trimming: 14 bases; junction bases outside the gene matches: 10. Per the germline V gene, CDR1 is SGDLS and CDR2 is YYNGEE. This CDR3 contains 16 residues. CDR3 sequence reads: CASSVEGTGGNSALHF. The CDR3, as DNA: TGTGCCAGCAGCGTAGAAGGGACAGGGGGTAATTCGGCCCTCCACTTT.

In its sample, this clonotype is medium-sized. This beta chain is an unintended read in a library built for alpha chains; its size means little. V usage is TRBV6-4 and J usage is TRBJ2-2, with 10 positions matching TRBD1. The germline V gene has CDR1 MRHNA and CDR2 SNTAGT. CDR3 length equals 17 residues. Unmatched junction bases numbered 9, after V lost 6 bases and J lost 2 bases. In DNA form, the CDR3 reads TGTGCCAGCAGCCGATCCGGGACAGGGGCCAACACCGGGGAGCTGTTTTTT. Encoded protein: CASSRSGTGANTGELFF.

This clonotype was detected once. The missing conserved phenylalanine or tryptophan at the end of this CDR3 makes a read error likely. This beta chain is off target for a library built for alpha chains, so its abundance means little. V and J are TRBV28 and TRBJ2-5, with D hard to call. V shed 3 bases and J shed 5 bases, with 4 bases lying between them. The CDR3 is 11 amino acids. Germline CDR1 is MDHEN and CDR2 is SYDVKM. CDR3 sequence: CASSFAETQYY. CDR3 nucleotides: TGTGCCAGCAGTTTCGCGGAGACCCAGTACTAC.

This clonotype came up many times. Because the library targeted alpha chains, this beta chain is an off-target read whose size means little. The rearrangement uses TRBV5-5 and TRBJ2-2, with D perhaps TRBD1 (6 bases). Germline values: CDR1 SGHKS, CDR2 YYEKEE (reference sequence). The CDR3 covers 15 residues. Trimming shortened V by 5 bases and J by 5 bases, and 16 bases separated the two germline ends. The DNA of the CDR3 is TGTGCCAGCAGGACACCGGGACAAGCGACCGGGGAGCTGTTTTTT. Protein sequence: CASRTPGQATGELFF.

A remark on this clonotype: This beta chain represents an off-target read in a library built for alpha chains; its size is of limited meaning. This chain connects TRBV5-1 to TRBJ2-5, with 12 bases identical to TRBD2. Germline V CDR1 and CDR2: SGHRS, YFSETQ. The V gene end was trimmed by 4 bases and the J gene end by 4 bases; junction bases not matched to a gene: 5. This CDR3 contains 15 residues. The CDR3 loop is CASSPETSGRETQYF. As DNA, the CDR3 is TGCGCCAGCAGCCCCGAGACTAGCGGGAGAGAGACCCAGTACTTC.

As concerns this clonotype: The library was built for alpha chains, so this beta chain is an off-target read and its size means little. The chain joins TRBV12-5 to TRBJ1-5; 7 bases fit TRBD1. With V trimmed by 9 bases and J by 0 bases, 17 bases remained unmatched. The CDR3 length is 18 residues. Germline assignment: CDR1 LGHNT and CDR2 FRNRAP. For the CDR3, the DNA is TGTGCTAGAGACTCCGGGACAGCGACGTCTTATAGCAATCAGCCCCAGCATTTT. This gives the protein CARDSGTATSYSNQPQHF.

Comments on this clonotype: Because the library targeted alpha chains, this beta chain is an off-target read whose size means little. The CDR3 sequence: CASNRDRERTGELFF. The CDR3 coding sequence is TGTGCCAGCAACCGGGACAGGGAAAGGACCGGGGAGCTGTTTTTT. The chain is built from TRBV6-2 or TRBV6-3 and TRBJ2-2; 9 nucleotides match TRBD1. The CDR3 spans 15 residues. The trim removed 7 bases at V and 5 bases at J, leaving 8 bases unmatched. Germline CDR1 reads MNHEY; CDR2 reads SVGEGT.

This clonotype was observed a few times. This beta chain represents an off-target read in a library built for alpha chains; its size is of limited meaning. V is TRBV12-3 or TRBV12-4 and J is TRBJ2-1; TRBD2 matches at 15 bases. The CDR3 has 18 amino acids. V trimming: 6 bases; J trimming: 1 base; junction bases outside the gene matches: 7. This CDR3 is CASSRTSGGARSYNEQFF. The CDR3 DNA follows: TGTGCCAGCAGCAGGACTAGCGGGGGGGCCAGGTCCTACAATGAGCAGTTCTTC.

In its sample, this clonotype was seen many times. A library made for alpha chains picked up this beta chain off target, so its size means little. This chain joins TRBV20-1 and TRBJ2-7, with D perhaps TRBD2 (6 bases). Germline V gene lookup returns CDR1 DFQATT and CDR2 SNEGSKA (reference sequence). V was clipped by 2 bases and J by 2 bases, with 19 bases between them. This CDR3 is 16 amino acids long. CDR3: CSARSPELAGTYEQYF. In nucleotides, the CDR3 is TGCAGTGCTAGATCCCCCGAACTAGCAGGGACCTACGAGCAGTACTTC.

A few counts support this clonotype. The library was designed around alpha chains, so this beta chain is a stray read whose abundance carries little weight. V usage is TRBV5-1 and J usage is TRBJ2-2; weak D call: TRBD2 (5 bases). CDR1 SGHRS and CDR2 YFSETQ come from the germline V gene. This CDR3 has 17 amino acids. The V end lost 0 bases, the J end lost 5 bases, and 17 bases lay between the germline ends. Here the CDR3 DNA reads TGCGCCAGCAGCTTGGCTCCAGCTCGGGAAGAGACCGGGGAGCTGTTTTTT. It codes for CASSLAPAREETGELFF.

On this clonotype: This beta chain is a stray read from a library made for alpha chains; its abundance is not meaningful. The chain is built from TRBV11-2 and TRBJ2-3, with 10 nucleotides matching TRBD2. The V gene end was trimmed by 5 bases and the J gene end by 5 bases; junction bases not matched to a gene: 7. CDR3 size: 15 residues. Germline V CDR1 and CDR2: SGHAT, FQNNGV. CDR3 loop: CASSPRTSGVDTQYF. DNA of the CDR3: TGTGCCAGCAGCCCCCGTACTAGCGGGGTAGATACGCAGTATTTT.

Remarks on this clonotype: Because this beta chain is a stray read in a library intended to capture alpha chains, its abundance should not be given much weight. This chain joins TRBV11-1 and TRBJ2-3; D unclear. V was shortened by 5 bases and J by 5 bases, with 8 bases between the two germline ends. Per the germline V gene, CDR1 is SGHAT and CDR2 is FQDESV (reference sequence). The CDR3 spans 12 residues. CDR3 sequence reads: CASSPNQDTQYF. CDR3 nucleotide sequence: TGTGCCAGCAGCCCCAACCAAGATACGCAGTATTTT.

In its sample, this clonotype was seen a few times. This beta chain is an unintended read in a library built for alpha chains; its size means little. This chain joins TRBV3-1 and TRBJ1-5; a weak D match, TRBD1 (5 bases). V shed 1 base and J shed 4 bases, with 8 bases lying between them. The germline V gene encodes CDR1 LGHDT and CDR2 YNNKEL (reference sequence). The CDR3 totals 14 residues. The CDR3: CASSQGAGNQPQHF. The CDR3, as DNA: TGTGCCAGCAGCCAAGGGGCAGGGAATCAGCCCCAGCATTTT.

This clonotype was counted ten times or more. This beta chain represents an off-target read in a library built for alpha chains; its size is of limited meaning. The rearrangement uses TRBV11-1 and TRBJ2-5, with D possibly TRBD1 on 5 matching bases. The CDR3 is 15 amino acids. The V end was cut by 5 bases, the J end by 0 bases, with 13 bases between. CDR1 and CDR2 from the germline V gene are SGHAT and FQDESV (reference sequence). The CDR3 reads CASSTLPGNQETQYF. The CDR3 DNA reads TGTGCCAGCAGCACGCTTCCAGGGAACCAAGAGACCCAGTACTTC.

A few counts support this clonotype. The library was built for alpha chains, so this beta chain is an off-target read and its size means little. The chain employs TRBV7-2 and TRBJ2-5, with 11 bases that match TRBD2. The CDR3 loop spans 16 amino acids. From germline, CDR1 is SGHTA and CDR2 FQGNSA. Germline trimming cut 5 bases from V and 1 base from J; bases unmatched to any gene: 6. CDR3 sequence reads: CASSLSTSGGQETQYF. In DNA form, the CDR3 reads TGTGCCAGCAGCCTATCCACTAGCGGGGGCCAAGAGACCCAGTACTTC.

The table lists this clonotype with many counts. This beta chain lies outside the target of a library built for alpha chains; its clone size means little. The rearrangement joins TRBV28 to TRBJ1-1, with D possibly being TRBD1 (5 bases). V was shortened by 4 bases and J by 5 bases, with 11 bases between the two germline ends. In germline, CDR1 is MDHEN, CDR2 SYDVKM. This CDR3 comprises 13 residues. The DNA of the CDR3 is TGTGCCAGCAGTTGGGGCGCGAGAACTGAAGCTTTCTTT. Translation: CASSWGARTEAFF.

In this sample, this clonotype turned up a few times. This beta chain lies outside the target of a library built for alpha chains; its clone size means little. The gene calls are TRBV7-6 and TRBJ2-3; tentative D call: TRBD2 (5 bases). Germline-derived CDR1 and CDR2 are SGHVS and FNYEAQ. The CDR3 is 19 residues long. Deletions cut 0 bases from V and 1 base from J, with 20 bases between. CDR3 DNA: TGTGCCAGCAGCTTAGCGGGGAGCCTGGATCCCCTACGCACAGATACGCAGTATTTT. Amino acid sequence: CASSLAGSLDPLRTDTQYF.

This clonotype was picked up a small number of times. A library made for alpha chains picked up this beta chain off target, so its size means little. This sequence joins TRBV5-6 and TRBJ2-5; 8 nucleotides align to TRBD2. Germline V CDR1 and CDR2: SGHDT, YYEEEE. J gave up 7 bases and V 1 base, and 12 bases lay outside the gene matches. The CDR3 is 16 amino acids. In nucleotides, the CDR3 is TGTGCCAGCAGCTTGAATGTCGGGGGGGCCTATGTGACCCAGTACTTC. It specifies CASSLNVGGAYVTQYF.

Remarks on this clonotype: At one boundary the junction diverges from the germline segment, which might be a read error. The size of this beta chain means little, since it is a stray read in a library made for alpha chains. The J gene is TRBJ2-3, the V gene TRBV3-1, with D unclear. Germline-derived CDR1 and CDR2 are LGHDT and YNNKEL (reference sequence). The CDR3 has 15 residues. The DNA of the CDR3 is TGTGCCAGCAGCCAAGATGTTCGGGCCCCGGATACGCGGTATTTT. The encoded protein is CASSQDVRAPDTRYF.

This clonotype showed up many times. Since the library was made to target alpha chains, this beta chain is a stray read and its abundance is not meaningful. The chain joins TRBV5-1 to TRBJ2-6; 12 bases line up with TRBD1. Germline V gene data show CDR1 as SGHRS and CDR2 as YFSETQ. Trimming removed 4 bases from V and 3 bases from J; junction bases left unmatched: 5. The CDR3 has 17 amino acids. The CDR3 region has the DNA TGCGCCAGCAGCACCGGGACAGGGGGCGGTGGGGCCAACGTCCTGACTTTC. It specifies CASSTGTGGGGANVLTF.

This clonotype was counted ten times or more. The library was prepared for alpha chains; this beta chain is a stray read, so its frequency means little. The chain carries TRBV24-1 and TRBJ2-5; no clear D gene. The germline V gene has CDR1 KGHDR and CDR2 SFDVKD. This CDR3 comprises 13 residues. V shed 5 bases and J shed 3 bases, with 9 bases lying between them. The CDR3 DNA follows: TGTGCCACCAGTGGGTTAGTGGAAGAGACCCAGTACTTC. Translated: CATSGLVEETQYF.

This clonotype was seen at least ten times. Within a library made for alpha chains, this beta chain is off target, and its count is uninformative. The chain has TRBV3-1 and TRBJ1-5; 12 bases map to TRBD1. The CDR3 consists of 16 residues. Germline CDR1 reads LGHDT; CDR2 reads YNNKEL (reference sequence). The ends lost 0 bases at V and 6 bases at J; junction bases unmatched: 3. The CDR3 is CASSQDGTGGGQPQHF. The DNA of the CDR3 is TGTGCCAGCAGCCAAGACGGGACAGGGGGCGGTCAGCCCCAGCATTTT.

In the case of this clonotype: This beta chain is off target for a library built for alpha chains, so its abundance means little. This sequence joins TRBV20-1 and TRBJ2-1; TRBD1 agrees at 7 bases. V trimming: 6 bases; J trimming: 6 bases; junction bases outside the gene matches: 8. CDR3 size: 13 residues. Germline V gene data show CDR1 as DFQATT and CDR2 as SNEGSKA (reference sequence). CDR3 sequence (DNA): TGCAGTGCACCCCCGGACAGGAGCAATGAGCAGTTCTTC. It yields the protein CSAPPDRSNEQFF.

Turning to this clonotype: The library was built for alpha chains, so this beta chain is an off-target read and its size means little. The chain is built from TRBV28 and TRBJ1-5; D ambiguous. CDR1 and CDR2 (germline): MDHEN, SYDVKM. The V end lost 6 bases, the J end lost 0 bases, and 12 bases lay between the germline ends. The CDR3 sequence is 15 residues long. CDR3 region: CASRPWENSNQPQHF. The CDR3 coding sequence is TGTGCCAGCAGGCCGTGGGAGAATAGCAATCAGCCCCAGCATTTT.

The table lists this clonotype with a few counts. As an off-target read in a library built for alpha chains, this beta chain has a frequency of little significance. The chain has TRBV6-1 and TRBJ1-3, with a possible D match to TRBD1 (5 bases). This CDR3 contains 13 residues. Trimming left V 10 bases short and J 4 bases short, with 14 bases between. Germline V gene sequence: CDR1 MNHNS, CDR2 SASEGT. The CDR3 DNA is TGTGCCACTCAGGGAGGGCTCGGAAACACCATATATTTT. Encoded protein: CATQGGLGNTIYF.

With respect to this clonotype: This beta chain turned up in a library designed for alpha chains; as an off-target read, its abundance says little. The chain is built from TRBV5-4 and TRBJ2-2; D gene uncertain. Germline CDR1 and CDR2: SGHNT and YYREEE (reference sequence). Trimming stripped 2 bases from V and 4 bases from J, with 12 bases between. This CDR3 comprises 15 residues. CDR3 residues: CASSFWKGSTGELFF. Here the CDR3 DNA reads TGTGCCAGCAGCTTTTGGAAGGGCAGCACCGGGGAGCTGTTTTTT.

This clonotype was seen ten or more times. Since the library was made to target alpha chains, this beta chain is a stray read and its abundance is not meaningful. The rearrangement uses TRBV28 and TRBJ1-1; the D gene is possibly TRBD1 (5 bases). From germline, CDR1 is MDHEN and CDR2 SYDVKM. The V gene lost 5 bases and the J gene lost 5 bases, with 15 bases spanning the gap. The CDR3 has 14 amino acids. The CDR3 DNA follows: TGTGCCAGCAGTATCCCCAGGGTACGGACTGAAGCTTTCTTT. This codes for CASSIPRVRTEAFF.

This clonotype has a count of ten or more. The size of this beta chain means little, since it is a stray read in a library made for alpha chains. The CDR3 region is CASSPPFGGGHSGANVLTF. CDR3 in DNA: TGTGCCAGCAGCCCCCCTTTCGGGGGCGGTCACTCTGGGGCCAACGTCCTGACTTTC. The gene calls are TRBV7-3 and TRBJ2-6; D assignment may be TRBD1 or TRBD2 (6 bases each). The ends were cut back, 5 bases at V and 0 bases at J, with 20 bases in the middle. The CDR3 is 19 residues long. Germline V gene lookup returns CDR1 SGHTA and CDR2 FQGTGA.

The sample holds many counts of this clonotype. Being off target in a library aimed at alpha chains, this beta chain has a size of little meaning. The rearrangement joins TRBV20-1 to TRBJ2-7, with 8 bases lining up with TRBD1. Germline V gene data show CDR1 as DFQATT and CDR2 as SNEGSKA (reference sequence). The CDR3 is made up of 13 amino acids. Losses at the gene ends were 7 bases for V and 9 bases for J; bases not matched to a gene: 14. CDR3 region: CSVLTDRETGQYF. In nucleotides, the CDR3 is TGCAGTGTCTTAACGGACAGGGAGACGGGGCAGTACTTC.